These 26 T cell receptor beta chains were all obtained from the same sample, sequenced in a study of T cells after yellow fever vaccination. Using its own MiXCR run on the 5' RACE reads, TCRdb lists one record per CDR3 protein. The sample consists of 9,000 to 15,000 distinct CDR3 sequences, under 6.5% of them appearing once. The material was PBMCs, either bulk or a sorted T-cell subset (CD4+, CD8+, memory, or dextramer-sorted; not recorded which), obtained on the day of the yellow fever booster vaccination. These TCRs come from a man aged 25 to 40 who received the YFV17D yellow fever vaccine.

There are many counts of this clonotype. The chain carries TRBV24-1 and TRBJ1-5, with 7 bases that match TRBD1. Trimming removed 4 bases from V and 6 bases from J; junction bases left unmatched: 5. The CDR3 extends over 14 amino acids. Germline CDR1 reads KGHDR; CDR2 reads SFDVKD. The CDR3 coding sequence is TGTGCCACCAGTGAGTCCGGGACAGCTCAGCCCCAGCATTTT. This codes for CATSESGTAQPQHF.

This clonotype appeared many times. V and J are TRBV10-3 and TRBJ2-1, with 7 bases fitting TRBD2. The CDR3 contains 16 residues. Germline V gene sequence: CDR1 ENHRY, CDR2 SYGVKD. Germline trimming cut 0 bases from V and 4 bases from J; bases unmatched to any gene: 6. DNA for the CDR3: TGTGCCATCAGTGAGTCGAGCGGGGACCTTTACAATGAGCAGTTCTTC. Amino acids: CAISESSGDLYNEQFF.

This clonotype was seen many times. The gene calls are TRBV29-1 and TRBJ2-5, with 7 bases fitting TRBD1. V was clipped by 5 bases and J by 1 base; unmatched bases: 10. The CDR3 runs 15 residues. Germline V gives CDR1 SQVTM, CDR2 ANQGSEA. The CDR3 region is CSVPPPGQSQETQYF. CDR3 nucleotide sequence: TGCAGCGTTCCACCACCGGGACAGAGCCAAGAGACCCAGTACTTC.

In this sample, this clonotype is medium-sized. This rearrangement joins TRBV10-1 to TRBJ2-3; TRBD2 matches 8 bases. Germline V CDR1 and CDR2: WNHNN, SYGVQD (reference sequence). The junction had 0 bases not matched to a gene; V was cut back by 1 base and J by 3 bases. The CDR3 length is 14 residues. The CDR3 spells CASSELAGTDTQYF. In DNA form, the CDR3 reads TGCGCCAGCAGTGAGTTAGCGGGAACAGATACGCAGTATTTT.

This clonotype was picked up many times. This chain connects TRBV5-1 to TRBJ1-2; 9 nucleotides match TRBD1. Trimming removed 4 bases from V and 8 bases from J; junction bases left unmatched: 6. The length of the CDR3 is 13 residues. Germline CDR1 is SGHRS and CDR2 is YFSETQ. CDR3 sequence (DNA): TGCGCCAGCAGCGGACAGGGGCTGGGCGGCTACACCTTC. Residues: CASSGQGLGGYTF.

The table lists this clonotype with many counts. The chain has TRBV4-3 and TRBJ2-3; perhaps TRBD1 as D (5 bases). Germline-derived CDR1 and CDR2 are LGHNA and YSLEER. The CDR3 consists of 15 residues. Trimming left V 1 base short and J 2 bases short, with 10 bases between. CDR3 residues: CASSQVWGSTDTQYF. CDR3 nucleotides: TGCGCCAGCAGCCAAGTTTGGGGCTCCACAGATACGCAGTATTTT.

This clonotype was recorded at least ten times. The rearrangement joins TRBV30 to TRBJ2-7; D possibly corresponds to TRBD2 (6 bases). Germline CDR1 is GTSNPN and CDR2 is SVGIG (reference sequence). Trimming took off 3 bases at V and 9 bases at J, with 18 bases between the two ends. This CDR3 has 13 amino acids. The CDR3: CAWSPTGGLRQYF. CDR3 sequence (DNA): TGTGCCTGGAGCCCTACTGGGGGACTCCGGCAGTACTTC. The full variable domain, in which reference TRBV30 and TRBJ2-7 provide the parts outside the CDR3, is SQTIHQWPATLVQPVGSPLSLECTVEGTSNPNLYWYRQAAGRGLQLLFYSVGIGQISSEVPQNLSASRPQDRQFILSSKKLLLSDSGFYLCAWSPTGGLRQYFGPGTRLTVT.

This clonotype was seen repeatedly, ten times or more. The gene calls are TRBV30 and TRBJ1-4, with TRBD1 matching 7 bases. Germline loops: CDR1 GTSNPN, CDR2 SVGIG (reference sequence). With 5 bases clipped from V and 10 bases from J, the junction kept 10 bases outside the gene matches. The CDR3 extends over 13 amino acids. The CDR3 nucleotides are TGTGCCTGGGAGACAGGGTCAAGGGGAAAACTGTTTTTT. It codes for CAWETGSRGKLFF.

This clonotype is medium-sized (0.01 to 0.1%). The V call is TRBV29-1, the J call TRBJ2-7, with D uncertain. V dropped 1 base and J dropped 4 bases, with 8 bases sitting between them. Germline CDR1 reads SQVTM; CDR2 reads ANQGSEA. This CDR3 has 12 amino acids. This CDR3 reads CSVEVDPYEQYF. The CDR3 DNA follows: TGCAGCGTTGAAGTCGACCCGTACGAGCAGTACTTC.

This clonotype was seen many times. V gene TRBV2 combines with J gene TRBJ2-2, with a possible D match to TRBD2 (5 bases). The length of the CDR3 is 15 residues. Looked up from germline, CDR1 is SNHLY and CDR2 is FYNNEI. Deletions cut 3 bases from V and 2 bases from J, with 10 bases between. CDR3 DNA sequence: TGTGCCAGCAGTGACATCGGGATAAACACCGGGGAGCTGTTTTTT. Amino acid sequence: CASSDIGINTGELFF.

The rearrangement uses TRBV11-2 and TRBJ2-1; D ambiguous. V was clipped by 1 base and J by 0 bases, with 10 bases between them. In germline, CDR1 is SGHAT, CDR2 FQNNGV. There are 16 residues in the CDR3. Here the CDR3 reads CASSLVQQSSYNEQFF. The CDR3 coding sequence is TGTGCCAGCAGCTTAGTCCAACAAAGCTCCTACAATGAGCAGTTCTTC.

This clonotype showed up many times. The CDR3 DNA follows: TGCAGCGTTATACAGGGAAACACCATATATTTT. This gives the protein CSVIQGNTIYF. This rearrangement joins TRBV29-1 to TRBJ1-3; no clear D gene. The CDR3 contains 11 residues. V lost 5 bases, J lost 4 bases, and 6 bases lay in between. CDR1 SQVTM and CDR2 ANQGSEA come from the germline V gene.

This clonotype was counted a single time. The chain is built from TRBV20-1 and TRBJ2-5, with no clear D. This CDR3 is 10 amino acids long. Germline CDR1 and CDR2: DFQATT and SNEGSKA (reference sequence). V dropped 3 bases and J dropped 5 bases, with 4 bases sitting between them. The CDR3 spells CSARNETQYF. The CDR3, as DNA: TGCAGTGCTAGGAATGAGACCCAGTACTTC.

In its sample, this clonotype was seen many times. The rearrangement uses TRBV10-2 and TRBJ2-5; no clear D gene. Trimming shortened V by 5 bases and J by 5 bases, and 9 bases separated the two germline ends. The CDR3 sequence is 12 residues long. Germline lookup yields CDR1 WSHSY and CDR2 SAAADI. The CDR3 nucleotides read TGCGCCAGCAGTTGGCACGGGGAGACCCAGTACTTC. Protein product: CASSWHGETQYF.

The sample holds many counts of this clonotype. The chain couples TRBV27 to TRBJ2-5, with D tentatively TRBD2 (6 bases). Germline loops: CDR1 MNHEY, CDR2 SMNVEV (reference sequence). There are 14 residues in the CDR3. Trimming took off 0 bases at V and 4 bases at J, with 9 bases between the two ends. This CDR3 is CASSLSEGGETQYF. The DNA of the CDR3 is TGTGCCAGCAGTTTATCGGAGGGAGGAGAGACCCAGTACTTC.

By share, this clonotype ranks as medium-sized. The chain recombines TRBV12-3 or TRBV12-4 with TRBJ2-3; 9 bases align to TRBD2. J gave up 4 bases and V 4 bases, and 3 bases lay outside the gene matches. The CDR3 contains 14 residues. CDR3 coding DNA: TGTGCCAGCAGTTGGGCGGGAGGGCCAGATACGCAGTATTTT. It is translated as CASSWAGGPDTQYF.

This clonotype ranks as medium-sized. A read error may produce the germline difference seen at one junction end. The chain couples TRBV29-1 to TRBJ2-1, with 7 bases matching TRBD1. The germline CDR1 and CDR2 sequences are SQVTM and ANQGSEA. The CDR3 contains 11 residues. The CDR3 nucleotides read TGTTGGGGACAGAACTACAATGAGCAGTTCTTC. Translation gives CWGQNYNEQFF.

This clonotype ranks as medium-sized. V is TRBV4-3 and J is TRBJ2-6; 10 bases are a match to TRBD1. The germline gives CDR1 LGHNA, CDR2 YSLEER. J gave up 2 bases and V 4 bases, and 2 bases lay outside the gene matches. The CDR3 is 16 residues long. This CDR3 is CASSRDRGPGANVLTF. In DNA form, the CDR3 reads TGCGCCAGCAGCCGAGACAGGGGGCCTGGGGCCAACGTCCTGACTTTC.

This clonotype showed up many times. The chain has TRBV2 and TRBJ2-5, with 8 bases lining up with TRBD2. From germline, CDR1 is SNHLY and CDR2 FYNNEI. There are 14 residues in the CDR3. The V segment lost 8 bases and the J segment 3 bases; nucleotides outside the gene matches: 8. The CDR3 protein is CASSNSGTKETQYF. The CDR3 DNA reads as TGTGCCAGCTCGAATAGCGGGACCAAAGAGACCCAGTACTTC.

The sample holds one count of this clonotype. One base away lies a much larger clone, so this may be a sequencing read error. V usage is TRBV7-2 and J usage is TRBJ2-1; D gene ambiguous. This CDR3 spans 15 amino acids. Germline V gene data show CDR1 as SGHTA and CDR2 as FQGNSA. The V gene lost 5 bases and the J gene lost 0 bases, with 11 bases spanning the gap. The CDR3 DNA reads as TGTGCCAGCAGCGCTAAAAGGAGCTCCTACAATGAGCAGTTCTTC. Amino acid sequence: CASSAKRSSYNEQFF.

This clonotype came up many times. CDR3 nucleotide sequence: TGTGCCAGTAGTCCGGGACAGGGGACGGGAAGGACCCAGTACTTC. Protein sequence: CASSPGQGTGRTQYF. The rearrangement uses TRBV19 and TRBJ2-5; 10 bases fit TRBD1. The germline V gene encodes CDR1 LNHDA and CDR2 SQIVND (reference sequence). The CDR3 sequence is 15 residues long. V shed 5 bases, J shed 7 bases, and the junction held 10 bases outside the gene matches. Together with reference TRBV19 and TRBJ2-5, the CDR3 gives the full variable domain: DGGITQSPKYLFRKEGQNVTLSCEQNLNHDAMYWYRQDPGQGLRLIYYSQIVNDFQKGDIAEGYSVSREKKESFPLTVTSAQKNPTAFYLCASSPGQGTGRTQYFGPGTRLLVL.

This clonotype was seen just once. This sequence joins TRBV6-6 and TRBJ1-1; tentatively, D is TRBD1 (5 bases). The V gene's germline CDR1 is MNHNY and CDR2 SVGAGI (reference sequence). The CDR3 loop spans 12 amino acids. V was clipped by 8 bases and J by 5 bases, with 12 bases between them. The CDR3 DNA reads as TGTGCCAGCCTCACAGGCCAGACTGAAGCTTTCTTT. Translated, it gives CASLTGQTEAFF.

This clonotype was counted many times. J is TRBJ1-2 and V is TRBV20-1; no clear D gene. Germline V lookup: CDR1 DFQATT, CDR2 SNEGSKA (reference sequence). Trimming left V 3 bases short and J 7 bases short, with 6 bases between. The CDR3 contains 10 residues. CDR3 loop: CSARGIGYTF. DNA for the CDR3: TGCAGTGCTAGGGGCATTGGCTACACCTTC.

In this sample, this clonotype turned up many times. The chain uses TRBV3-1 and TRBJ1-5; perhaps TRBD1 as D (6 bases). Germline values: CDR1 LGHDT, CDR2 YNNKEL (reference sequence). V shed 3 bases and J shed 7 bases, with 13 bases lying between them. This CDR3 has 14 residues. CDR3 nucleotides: TGTGCCAGCAGCCAGGGGGCGCGACGGCAGCCCCAGCATTTT. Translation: CASSQGARRQPQHF.

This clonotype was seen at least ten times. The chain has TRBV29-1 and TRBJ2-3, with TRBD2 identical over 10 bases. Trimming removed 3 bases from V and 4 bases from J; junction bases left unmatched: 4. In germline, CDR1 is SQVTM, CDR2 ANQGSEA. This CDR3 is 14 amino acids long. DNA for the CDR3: TGCAGCGTTGACGGGACTAGCGACCCAGATACGCAGTATTTT. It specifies CSVDGTSDPDTQYF.

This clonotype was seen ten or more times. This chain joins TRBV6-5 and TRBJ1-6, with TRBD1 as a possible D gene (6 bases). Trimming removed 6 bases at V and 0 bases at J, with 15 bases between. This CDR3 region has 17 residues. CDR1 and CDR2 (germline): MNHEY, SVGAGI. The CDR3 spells CASRPPGASSYNSPLHF. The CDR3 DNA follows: TGTGCCAGCAGGCCCCCAGGGGCGAGCTCCTATAATTCACCCCTCCACTTT.